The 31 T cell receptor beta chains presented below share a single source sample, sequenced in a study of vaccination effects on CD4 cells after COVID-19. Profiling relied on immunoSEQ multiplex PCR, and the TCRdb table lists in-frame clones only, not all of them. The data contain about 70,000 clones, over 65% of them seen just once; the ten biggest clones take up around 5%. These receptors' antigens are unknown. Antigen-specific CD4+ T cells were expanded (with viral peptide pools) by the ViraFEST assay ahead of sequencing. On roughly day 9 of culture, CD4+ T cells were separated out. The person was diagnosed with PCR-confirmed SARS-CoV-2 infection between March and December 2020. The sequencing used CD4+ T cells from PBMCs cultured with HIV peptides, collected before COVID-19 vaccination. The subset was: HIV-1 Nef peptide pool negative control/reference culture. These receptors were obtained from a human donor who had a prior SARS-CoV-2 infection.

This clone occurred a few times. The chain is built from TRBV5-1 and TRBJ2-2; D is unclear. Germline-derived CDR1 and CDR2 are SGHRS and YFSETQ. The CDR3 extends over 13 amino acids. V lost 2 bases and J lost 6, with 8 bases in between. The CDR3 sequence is CASSFGSAGELFF. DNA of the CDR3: TGCGCCAGCAGCTTCGGGTCTGCCGGGGAGCTGTTTTTT. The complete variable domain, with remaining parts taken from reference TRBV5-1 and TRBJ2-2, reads KAGVTQTPRYLIKTRGQQVTLSCSPISGHRSVSWYQQTPGQGLQFLFEYFSETQRNKGNFPGRFSGRQFSNSRSEMNVSTLELGDSALYLCASSFGSAGELFFGEGSRLTVL.

The CDR3 here is CASSINARPNEKLFF. The CDR3 DNA reads as TGTGCCAGCAGCATCAACGCCAGACCGAATGAAAAACTGTTTTTT. V gene TRBV9 combines with J gene TRBJ1-4; unclear D gene. CDR1 and CDR2 from the germline V gene are SGDLS and YYNGEE. V was cut by 4 bases and J by 5 bases, with 15 bases left in between. The CDR3 has 15 residues.

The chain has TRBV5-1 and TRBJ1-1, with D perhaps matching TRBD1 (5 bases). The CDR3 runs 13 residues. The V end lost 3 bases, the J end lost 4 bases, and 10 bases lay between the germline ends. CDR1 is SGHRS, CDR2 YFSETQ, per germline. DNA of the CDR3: TGCGCCAGCAGCTCGGGGCAGGCCACTGAAGCTTTCTTT. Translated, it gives CASSSGQATEAFF.

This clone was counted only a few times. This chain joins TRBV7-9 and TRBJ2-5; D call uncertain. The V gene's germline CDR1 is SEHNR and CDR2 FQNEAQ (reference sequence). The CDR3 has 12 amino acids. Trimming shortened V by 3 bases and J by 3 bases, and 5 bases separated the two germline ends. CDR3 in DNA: TGTGCCAGCAGCTTCAAAGAAGAGACCCAGTACTTC. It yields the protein CASSFKEETQYF.

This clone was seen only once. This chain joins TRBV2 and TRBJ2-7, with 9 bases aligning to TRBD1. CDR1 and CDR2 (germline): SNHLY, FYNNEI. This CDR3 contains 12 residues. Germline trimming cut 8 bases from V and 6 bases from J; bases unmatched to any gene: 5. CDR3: CASGTGFSEQYF. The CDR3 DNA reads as TGTGCCAGCGGGACAGGGTTTTCCGAGCAGTACTTC.

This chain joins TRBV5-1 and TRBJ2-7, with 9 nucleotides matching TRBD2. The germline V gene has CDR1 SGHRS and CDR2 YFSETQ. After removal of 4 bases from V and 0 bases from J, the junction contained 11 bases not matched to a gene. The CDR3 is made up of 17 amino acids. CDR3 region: CASSPWSGGSNSYEQYF. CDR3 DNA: TGCGCCAGCAGCCCCTGGAGCGGGGGGTCTAACTCCTACGAGCAGTACTTC. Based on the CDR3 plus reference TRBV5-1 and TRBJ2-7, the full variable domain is KAGVTQTPRYLIKTRGQQVTLSCSPISGHRSVSWYQQTPGQGLQFLFEYFSETQRNKGNFPGRFSGRQFSNSRSEMNVSTLELGDSALYLCASSPWSGGSNSYEQYFGPGTRLTVT.

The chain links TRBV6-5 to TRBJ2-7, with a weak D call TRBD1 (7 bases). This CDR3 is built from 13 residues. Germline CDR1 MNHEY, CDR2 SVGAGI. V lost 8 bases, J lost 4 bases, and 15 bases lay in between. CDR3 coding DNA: TGTGCCAGCGGGACAGTCCGGGGGTACGAGCAGTACTTC. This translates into CASGTVRGYEQYF.

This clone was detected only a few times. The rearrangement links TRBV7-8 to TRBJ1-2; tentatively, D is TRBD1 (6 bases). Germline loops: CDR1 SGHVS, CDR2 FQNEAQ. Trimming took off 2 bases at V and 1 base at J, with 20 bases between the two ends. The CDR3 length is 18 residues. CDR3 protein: CASSLRVVKGEFNYGYTF. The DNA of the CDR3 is TGTGCCAGCAGCTTACGGGTGGTGAAGGGGGAGTTTAACTATGGCTACACCTTC.

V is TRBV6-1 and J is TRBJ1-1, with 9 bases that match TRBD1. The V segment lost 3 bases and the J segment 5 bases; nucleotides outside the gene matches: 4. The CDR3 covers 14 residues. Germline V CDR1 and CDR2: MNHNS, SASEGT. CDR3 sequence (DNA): TGTGCCAGCAGTGAGTCCGGGACAGGGACTGAAGCTTTCTTT. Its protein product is CASSESGTGTEAFF.

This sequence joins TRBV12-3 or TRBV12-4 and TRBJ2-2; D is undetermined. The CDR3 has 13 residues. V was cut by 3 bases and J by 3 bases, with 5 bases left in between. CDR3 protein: CASSFWDTGELFF. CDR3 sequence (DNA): TGTGCCAGCAGTTTTTGGGACACCGGGGAGCTGTTTTTT.

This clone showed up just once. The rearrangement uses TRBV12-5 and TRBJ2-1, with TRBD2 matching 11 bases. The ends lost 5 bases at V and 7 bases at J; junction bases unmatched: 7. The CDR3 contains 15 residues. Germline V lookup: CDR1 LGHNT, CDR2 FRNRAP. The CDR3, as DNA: TGTGCTAGTGGTGCTTCTAGCGGGGGGAATAATGAGCAGTTCTTC. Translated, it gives CASGASSGGNNEQFF.

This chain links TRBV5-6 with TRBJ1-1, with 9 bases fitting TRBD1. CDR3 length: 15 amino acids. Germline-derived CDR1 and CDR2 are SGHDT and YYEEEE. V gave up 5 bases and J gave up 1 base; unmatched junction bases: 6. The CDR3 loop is CASRETGGWNTEAFF. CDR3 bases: TGTGCCAGCAGGGAAACAGGGGGCTGGAACACTGAAGCTTTCTTT.

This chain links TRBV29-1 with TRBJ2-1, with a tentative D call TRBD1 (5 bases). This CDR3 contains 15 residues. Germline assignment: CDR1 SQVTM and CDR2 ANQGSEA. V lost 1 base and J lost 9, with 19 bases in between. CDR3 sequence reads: CSVEGASTGAAEQFF. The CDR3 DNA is TGCAGCGTTGAAGGGGCCTCCACTGGGGCGGCTGAGCAGTTCTTC.

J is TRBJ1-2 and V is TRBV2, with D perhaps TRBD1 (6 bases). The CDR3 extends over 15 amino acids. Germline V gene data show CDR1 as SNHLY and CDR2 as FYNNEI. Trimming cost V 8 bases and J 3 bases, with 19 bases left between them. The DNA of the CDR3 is TGTGCCAGCGGTGGATACAGGGCTGTTGACTATGGCTACACCTTC. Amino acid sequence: CASGGYRAVDYGYTF.

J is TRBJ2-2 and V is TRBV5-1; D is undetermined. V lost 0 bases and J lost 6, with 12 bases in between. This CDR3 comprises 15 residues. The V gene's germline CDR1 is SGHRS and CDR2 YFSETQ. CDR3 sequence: CASSLVLDGSGELFF. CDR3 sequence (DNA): TGCGCCAGCAGCTTGGTGCTAGATGGGTCCGGGGAGCTGTTTTTT. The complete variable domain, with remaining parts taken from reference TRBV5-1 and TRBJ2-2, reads KAGVTQTPRYLIKTRGQQVTLSCSPISGHRSVSWYQQTPGQGLQFLFEYFSETQRNKGNFPGRFSGRQFSNSRSEMNVSTLELGDSALYLCASSLVLDGSGELFFGEGSRLTVL.

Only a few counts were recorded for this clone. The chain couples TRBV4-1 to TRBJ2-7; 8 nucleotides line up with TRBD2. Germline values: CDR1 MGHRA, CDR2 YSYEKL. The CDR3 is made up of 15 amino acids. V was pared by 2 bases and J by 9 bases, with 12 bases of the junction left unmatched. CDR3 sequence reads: CASSQRPGLDLWQYF. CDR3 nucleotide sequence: TGCGCCAGCAGCCAACGGCCGGGACTAGATTTGTGGCAGTACTTC.

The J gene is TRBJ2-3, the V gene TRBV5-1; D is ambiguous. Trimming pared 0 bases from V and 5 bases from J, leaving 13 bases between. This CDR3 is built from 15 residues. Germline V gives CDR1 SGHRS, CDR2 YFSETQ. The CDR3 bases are TGCGCCAGCAGCTTGGGCCGACCTGTTGAAGATACGCAGTATTTT. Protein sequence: CASSLGRPVEDTQYF.

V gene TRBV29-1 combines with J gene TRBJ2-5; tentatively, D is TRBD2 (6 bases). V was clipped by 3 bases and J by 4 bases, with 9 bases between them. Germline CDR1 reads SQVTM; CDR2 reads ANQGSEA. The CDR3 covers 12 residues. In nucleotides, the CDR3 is TGCAGCGTTGATGCGGGGATAGAGACCCAGTACTTC. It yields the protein CSVDAGIETQYF.

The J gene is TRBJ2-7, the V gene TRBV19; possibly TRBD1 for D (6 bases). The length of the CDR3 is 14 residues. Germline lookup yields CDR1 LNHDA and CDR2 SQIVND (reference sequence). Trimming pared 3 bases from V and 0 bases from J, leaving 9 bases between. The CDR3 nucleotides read TGTGCCAGTAGTATTCCAGGGGACTCCTACGAGCAGTACTTC. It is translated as CASSIPGDSYEQYF.

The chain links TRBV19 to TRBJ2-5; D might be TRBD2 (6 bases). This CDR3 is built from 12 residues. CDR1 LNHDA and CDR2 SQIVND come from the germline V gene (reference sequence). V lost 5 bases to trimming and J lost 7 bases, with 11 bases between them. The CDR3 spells CASSPSVGTQYF. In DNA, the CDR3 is TGTGCCAGTAGTCCTAGCGTCGGGACCCAGTACTTC. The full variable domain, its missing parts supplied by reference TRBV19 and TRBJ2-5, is DGGITQSPKYLFRKEGQNVTLSCEQNLNHDAMYWYRQDPGQGLRLIYYSQIVNDFQKGDIAEGYSVSREKKESFPLTVTSAQKNPTAFYLCASSPSVGTQYFGPGTRLLVL.

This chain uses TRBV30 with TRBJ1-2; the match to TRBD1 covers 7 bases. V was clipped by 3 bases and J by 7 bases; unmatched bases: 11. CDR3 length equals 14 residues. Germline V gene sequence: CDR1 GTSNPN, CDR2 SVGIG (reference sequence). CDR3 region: CAWRGDSQLGGYTF. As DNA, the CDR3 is TGTGCCTGGAGGGGGGACAGCCAGTTGGGTGGCTACACCTTC.

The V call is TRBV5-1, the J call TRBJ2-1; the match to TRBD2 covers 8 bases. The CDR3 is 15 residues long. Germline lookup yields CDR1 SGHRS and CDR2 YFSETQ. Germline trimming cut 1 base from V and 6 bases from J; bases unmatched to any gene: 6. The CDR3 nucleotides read TGCGCCAGCAGCTTGATAGCGGGAACTCTCAATGAGCAGTTCTTC. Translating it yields CASSLIAGTLNEQFF.

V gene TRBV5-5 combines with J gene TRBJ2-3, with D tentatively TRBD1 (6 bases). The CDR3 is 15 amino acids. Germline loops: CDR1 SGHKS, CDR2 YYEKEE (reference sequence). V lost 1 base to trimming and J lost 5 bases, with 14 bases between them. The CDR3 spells CASSLRYRVQDTQYF. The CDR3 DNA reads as TGTGCCAGCAGCTTGCGATACAGGGTGCAAGATACGCAGTATTTT.

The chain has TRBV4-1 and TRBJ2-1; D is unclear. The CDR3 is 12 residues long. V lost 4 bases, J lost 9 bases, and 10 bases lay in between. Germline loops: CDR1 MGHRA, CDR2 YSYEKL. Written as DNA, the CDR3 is TGCGCCAGCAGCCCACCTCTCGGTGAGCAGTTCTTC. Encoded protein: CASSPPLGEQFF.

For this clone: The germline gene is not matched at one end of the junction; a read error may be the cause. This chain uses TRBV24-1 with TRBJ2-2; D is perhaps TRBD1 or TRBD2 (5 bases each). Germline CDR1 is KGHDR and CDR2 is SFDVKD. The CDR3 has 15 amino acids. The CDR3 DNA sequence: TGTGCCACCCGTGATGGGGGAGCCAACACCGGGGAGCTGTTTTTT. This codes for CATRDGGANTGELFF.

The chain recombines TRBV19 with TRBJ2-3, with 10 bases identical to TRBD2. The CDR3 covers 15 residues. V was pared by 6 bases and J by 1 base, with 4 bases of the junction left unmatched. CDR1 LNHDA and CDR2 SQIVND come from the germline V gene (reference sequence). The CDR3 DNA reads TGTGCCAGTAGAGCCGGGACTAGCGGCACAGATACGCAGTATTTT. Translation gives CASRAGTSGTDTQYF.

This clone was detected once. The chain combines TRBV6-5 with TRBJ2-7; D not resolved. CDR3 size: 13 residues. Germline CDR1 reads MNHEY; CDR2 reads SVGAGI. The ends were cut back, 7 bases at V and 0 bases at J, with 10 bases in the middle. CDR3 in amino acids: CASTALSSYEQYF. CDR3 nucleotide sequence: TGTGCCAGCACAGCCCTTAGCTCCTACGAGCAGTACTTC.

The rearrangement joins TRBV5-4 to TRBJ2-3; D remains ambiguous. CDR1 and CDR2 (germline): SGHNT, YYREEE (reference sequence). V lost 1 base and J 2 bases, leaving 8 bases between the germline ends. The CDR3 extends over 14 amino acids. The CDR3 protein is CASSLRPDTDTQYF. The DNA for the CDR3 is TGTGCCAGCAGCTTGCGACCCGACACAGATACGCAGTATTTT.

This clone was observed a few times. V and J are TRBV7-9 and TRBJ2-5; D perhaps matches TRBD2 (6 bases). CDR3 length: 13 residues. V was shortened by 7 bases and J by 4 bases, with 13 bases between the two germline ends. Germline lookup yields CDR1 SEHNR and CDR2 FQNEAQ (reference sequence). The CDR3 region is CASIAVGGETQYF. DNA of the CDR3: TGTGCCAGCATCGCGGTGGGGGGAGAGACCCAGTACTTC.

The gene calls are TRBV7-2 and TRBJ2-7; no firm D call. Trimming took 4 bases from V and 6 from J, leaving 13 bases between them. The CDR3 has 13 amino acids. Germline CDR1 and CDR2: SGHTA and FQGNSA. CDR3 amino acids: CASSSQQRSEQYF. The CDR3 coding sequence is TGTGCCAGCAGCTCTCAGCAACGCAGCGAGCAGTACTTC.

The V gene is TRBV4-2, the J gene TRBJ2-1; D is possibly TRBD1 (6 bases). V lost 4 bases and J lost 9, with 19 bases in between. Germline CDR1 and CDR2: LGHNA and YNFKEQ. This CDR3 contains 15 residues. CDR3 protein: CASSPGDLKGGEQFF. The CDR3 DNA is TGTGCCAGCAGCCCAGGGGACCTCAAAGGGGGTGAGCAGTTCTTC.